This record covers a single T cell receptor (beta chain). The data stem from a study of control samples from healthy donors and cancer patients. Germline V gene sequence: CDR1 KGHDR, CDR2 SFDVKD. V dropped 3 bases and J dropped 3; count of bases not matched to a gene: 1. CDR3 length: 14 residues. Clones were sequenced by immunoSEQ multiplex PCR, and TCRdb holds only the in-frame ones, with some missing. In the table there are 45,000 to 55,000 clones, more than 85% of which are singletons. Sequencing used PBMCs. The chain is built from TRBV24-1 and TRBJ2-5, with TRBD2 identical over 9 bases. The TCR comes from a woman in her fifties or sixties with head and neck cancer. CDR3 nucleotide sequence: TGTGCCACCAGTGATGGCGGGGGGGAAGAGACCCAGTACTTC. It encodes CATSDGGGEETQYF.